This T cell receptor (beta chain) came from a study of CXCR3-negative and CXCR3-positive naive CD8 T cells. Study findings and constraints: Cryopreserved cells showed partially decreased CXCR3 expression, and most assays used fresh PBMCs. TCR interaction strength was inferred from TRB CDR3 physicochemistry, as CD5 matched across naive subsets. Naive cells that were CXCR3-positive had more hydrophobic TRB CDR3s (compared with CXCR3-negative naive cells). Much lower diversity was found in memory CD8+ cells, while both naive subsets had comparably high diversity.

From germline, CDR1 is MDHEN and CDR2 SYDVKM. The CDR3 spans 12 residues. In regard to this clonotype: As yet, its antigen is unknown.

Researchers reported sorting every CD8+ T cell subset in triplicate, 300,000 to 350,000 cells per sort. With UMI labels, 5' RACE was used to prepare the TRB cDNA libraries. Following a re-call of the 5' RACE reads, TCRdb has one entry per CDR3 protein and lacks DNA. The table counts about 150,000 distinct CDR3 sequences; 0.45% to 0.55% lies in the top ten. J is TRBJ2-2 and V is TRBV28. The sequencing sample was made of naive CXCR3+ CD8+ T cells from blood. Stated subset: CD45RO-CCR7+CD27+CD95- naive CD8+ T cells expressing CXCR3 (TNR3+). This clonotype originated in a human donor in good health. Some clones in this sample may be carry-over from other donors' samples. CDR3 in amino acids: CAIDSSTGELFF. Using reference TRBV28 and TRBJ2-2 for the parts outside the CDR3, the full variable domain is DVKVTQSSRYLVKRTGEKVFLECVQDMDHENMFWYRQDPGLGLRLIYFSYDVKMKEKGDIPEGYSVSREKKERFSLILESASTNQTSMYLCAIDSSTGELFFGEGSRLTVL.